The rows below give T cell receptor beta chains drawn from one sample of a study of blood T cell repertoires in COVID-19. Only in-frame clones appear in the TCRdb table, and some are missing; sequencing was by immunoSEQ multiplex PCR. Here the sample spans approximately 250,000 clones, about 88% being singletons. The sample was peripheral blood. These TCRs come from a man aged 18 to 29 with active or convalescent COVID-19. Each CDR3 is given with its conserved first and last residue. The order of the fields is CDR3 protein, CDR3 DNA, V gene, clone size, D gene, J gene. A D gene is named only where the DNA matches it firmly. Rows give clone size only sometimes, using once, few, many, or a class for an expanded clone.

CASSEALTDTQYF	TGTGCCAGCAGCGAGGCCCTCACAGATACGCAGTATTTT	TRBV7-9	NA	NA	TRBJ2-3
CATSDPSGTSGRENTGELFF	TGTGCCACCAGTGATCCCTCCGGGACTAGCGGGAGAGAAAACACCGGGGAGCTGTTTTTT	TRBV24-1	NA	TRBD2	TRBJ2-2
CASSLSLGLAGGPDTQYF	TGCGCCAGCAGCTTGAGTCTCGGACTAGCGGGAGGGCCGGATACGCAGTATTTT	TRBV5-1	NA	TRBD2	TRBJ2-3
CASSPQTVNTEAFF	TGTGCCAGCAGCCCGCAGACAGTAAACACTGAAGCTTTCTTT	TRBV9	NA	NA	TRBJ1-1
CASSLDLGAGEHEQFF	TGTGCCAGCAGCTTAGATCTTGGAGCGGGAGAACATGAGCAGTTCTTC	TRBV11-3	NA	TRBD2	TRBJ2-1
CASSPAGEGETQYF	TGTGCCAGCAGCCCGGCGGGGGAAGGAGAGACCCAGTACTTC	TRBV4-2	NA	TRBD2	TRBJ2-5
CASSLRTQYF	TGTGCCAGCAGTCTCCGTACCCAGTACTTC	TRBV28	NA	NA	TRBJ2-5
CASSSYEQYF	TGTGCCAGCAGCTCATACGAGCAGTACTTC	TRBV11-2	NA	NA	TRBJ2-7
CAINPELSGNTIYF	TGTGCCATCAATCCGGAGCTCTCTGGAAACACCATATATTTT	TRBV10-3	NA	NA	TRBJ1-3
CASSQVEWAGNGYTF	TGTGCCAGCAGCCAAGTAGAATGGGCAGGCAATGGCTACACCTTC	TRBV4-2	once	NA	TRBJ1-2
CASTTGQGSGYTF	TGTGCCAGCACAACAGGGCAGGGTAGTGGCTACACCTTC	TRBV6-6	NA	NA	TRBJ1-2
CASSRFLAGSSAETQYF	TGTGCCAGCAGCCGCTTCTTAGCGGGATCGTCGGCGGAGACCCAGTACTTC	TRBV3-1/TRBV3-2	NA	TRBD2	TRBJ2-5
CASSLSDRNTEAFF	TGTGCCAGCAGCTTGAGTGACAGGAACACTGAAGCTTTCTTT	TRBV9	NA	NA	TRBJ1-1
CASSPRWGRHGGTEAFF	TGTGCCAGCAGCCCCCGATGGGGGCGCCATGGGGGCACTGAAGCTTTCTTT	TRBV5-6	NA	NA	TRBJ1-1
CASSRDTYGYTF	TGCGCCAGCAGCCGGGACACCTATGGCTACACCTTC	TRBV5-1	few	NA	TRBJ1-2
CASSLEGGPNNEQFF	TGCGCCAGCAGCTTGGAGGGCGGGCCCAACAATGAGCAGTTCTTC	TRBV5-1	NA	NA	TRBJ2-1
CSASKGDTQYF	TGCAGTGCTAGTAAGGGGGATACGCAGTATTTT	TRBV20-1	NA	NA	TRBJ2-3
CASSPRRDPGSNQPQHF	TGTGCCAGTAGTCCCCGGCGGGACCCAGGTAGCAATCAGCCCCAGCATTTT	TRBV19	few	NA	TRBJ1-5
CASSRLAGYQETQYF	TGTGCCAGCAGTCGACTAGCGGGTTACCAAGAGACCCAGTACTTC	TRBV6-2/TRBV6-3	NA	TRBD2	TRBJ2-5
CSALAGQTQYF	TGCAGTGCGCTAGCGGGGCAGACCCAGTACTTC	TRBV20-1	NA	TRBD2	TRBJ2-5
CASKGVEAFF	TGTGCCAGCAAAGGGGTTGAAGCTTTCTTT	TRBV2	NA	NA	TRBJ1-1
CASSYFSGTRRDTQYF	TGTGCCAGCAGCTATTTTTCCGGGACTAGGCGAGATACGCAGTATTTT	TRBV5-4	once	TRBD2	TRBJ2-3
CASSQAGTGNKYF	TGTGCCAGCAGCCAAGCCGGGACAGGGAATAAGTACTTC	TRBV3-1/TRBV3-2	NA	TRBD1	TRBJ2-7
CAISGEGYEQFF	TGTGCCATCTCGGGGGAGGGATATGAGCAGTTCTTC	TRBV10-3	NA	TRBD2	TRBJ2-1
CASSLEGGRADQPQHF	TGTGCCAGCAGCTTAGAAGGTGGGAGGGCTGACCAGCCCCAGCATTTT	TRBV7-9	NA	NA	TRBJ1-5
CASKQGVGADTQYF	TGTGCCAGTAAGCAGGGTGTTGGGGCAGATACGCAGTATTTT	TRBV19	NA	NA	TRBJ2-3
CASSQTYIGGYTDTQYF	TGTGCCAGCAGCCAAACCTACATCGGGGGTTACACAGATACGCAGTATTTT	TRBV4-2	NA	NA	TRBJ2-3
CASRAPGQTNYGYTF	TGTGCCAGCAGGGCTCCGGGACAGACCAATTATGGCTACACCTTC	TRBV6-5	NA	TRBD1	TRBJ1-2
CASSWAQDTEAFF	TGCGCCAGCAGCTGGGCCCAGGACACTGAAGCTTTCTTT	TRBV5-1	NA	NA	TRBJ1-1
CASTEGIAGQQYF	TGTGCCAGCACCGAAGGAATAGCGGGGCAGCAGTACTTC	TRBV11-1	NA	TRBD2	TRBJ2-7
CASSYSQYSNQPQHF	TGTGCCAGCAGTTACTCACAATATAGCAATCAGCCCCAGCATTTT	TRBV6-6	few	NA	TRBJ1-5
CASSLLAGRPDTQYF	TGTGCCAGCAGCTTATTAGCGGGGCGCCCAGATACGCAGTATTTT	TRBV7-9	NA	TRBD2	TRBJ2-3
CASSLGGQDNSPLHF	TGTGCCAGCAGCTTAGGTGGACAGGATAATTCACCCCTCCACTTT	TRBV7-6	NA	TRBD1	TRBJ1-6
CASSAGGDYGELFF	TGTGCCAGCAGCGCGGGGGGAGATTACGGGGAGCTGTTTTTT	TRBV9	NA	TRBD2	TRBJ2-2
CASSLGSGNEQYF	TGTGCCAGCAGCTTAGGGTCAGGGAACGAGCAGTACTTC	TRBV11-2	once	NA	TRBJ2-7
CASSLSGTSGYYTDTQYF	TGCGCCAGCAGCTTGTCCGGGACTAGCGGGTACTACACAGATACGCAGTATTTT	TRBV5-1	NA	TRBD2	TRBJ2-3
CAWSLGTVFYEQYF	TGTGCCTGGAGTTTAGGGACAGTTTTCTACGAGCAGTACTTC	TRBV30	few	TRBD1	TRBJ2-7
CASSASRQGSYEQYF	TGTGCCAGCAGTGCCTCAAGACAGGGATCCTACGAGCAGTACTTC	TRBV2	many	TRBD1	TRBJ2-7
CASSLLAGDTGELFF	TGCGCCAGCAGCTTACTAGCGGGGGACACCGGGGAGCTGTTTTTT	TRBV5-1	NA	TRBD2	TRBJ2-2
CASGTGQNTGELFF	TGCGCCAGCGGGACAGGACAAAACACCGGGGAGCTGTTTTTT	TRBV10-1	NA	TRBD1	TRBJ2-2
CASSQEGRGNTEAFF	TGTGCCAGCAGCCAAGAGGGGCGGGGGAACACTGAAGCTTTCTTT	TRBV3-1/TRBV3-2	once	NA	TRBJ1-1
CASSRQANNEQFF	TGTGCCAGCAGTAGACAAGCCAATAATGAGCAGTTCTTC	TRBV12-3/TRBV12-4	once	NA	TRBJ2-1
CASSLVLAGTKKETQYF	TGTGCCAGCAGCTTAGTTCTAGCGGGGACGAAAAAAGAGACCCAGTACTTC	TRBV11-3	NA	TRBD2	TRBJ2-5
CASSYLLRGEQYF	TGTGCCAGCAGTTACCTCCTGCGGGGTGAGCAGTACTTC	TRBV6-5	NA	NA	TRBJ2-7
CASSHRGRGYTF	TGTGCCAGCAGCCACAGGGGGCGCGGCTACACCTTC	TRBV11-1	NA	TRBD1	TRBJ1-2
CASSQGDSRNSPLHF	TGTGCCAGTAGCCAGGGGGATTCACGGAATTCACCCCTCCACTTT	TRBV19	NA	TRBD1	TRBJ1-6
CASSPRSGGTGELFF	TGCGCCAGCAGCCCGCGATCAGGGGGCACCGGGGAGCTGTTTTTT	TRBV4-1	NA	TRBD1	TRBJ2-2
CASSQGGANEKLFF	TGTGCCAGCAGCCAAGGGGGGGCTAATGAAAAACTGTTTTTT	TRBV4-2	NA	NA	TRBJ1-4
CASSQDLAGNSGANVLTF	TGCGCCAGCAGCCAAGATCTAGCGGGCAATTCTGGGGCCAACGTCCTGACTTTC	TRBV4-1	NA	TRBD2	TRBJ2-6
CATRKRQPNEQYF	TGTGCCACCAGAAAAAGACAGCCCAACGAGCAGTACTTC	TRBV12-3/TRBV12-4	NA	NA	TRBJ2-7
CASKPDRDSGNTIYF	TGTGCCAGTAAACCAGACAGGGACTCTGGAAACACCATATATTTT	TRBV19	few	TRBD1	TRBJ1-3
CASSFRSPLHF	TGTGCCAGCAGCTTTCGTTCACCCCTCCACTTT	TRBV7-2	NA	NA	TRBJ1-6
CASSYKEAPGYTF	TGTGCCAGCAGTTACAAGGAAGCGCCTGGCTACACCTTC	TRBV6-5	NA	NA	TRBJ1-2
CASSRSTPGVSGELFF	TGCGCCAGCAGCCGGAGTACACCGGGGGTGTCTGGGGAGCTGTTTTTT	TRBV4-1	NA	NA	TRBJ2-2
CASSDVSSQETQYF	TGTGCCAGCAGTGATGTCTCGTCCCAAGAGACCCAGTACTTC	TRBV2	NA	NA	TRBJ2-5